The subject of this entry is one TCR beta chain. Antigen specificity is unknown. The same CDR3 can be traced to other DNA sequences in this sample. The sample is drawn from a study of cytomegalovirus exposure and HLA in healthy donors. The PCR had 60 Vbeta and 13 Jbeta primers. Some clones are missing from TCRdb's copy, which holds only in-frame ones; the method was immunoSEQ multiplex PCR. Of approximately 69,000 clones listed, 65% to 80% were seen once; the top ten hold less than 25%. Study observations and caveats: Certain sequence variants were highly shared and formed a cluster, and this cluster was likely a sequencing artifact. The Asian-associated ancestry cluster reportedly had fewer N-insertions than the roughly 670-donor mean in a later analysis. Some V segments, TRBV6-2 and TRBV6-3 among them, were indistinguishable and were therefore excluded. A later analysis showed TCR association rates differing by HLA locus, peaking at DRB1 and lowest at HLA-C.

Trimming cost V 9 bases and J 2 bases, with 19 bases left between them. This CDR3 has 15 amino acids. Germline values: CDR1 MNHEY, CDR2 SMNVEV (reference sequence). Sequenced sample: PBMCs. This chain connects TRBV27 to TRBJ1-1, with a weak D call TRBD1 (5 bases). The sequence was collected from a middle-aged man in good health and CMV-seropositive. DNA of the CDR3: TGTGCCAGTAGTCTTAGGCGGCAGGGCAACACTGAAGCTTTCTTT. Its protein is CASSLRRQGNTEAFF.